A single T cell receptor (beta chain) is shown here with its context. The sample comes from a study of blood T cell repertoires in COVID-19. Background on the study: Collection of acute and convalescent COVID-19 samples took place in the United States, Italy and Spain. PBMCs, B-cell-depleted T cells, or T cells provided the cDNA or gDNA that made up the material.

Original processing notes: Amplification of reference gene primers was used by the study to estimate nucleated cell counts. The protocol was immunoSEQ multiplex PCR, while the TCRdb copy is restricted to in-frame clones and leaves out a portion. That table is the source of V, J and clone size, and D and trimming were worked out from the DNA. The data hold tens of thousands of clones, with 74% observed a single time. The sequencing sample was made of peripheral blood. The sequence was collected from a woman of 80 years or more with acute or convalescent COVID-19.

CDR3 sequence reads: CASSRDPGDEQFF. The CDR3, as DNA: TGTGCCAGCAGTAGGGACCCGGGGGATGAGCAGTTCTTC. The V call is TRBV6-4, the J call TRBJ2-1, with D possibly TRBD2 on 6 matching bases. CDR1 and CDR2 (germline): MRHNA, SNTAGT. The CDR3 runs to 13 residues. Trimming left V 5 bases short and J 8 bases short, with 13 bases between.